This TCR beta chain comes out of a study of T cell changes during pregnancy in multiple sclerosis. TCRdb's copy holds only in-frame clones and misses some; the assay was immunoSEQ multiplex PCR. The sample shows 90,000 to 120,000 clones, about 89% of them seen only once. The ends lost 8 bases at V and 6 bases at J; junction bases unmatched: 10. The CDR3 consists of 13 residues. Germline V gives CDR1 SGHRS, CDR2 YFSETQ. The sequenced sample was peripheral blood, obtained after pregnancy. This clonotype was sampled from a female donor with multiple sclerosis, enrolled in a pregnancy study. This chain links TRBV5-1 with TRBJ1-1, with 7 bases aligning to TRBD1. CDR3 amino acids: CASLRDSASEAFF. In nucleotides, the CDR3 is TGCGCCAGTCTCCGGGACAGCGCTTCTGAAGCTTTCTTT.